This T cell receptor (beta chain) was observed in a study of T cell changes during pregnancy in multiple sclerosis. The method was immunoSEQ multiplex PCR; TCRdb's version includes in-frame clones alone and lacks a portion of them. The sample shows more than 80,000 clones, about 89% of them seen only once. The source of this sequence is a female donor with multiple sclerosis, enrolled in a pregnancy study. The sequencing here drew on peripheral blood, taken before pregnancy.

CDR3 region: CASRPQGRAGELFF. CDR3 nucleotides: TGTGCCAGCCGACCCCAGGGTAGGGCCGGGGAGCTGTTTTTT. The chain links TRBV28 to TRBJ2-2; maybe TRBD1 (5 bases). The V and J ends lost 8 bases and 6 bases respectively, with 16 bases between them. The CDR3 has 14 residues. The V gene's germline CDR1 is MDHEN and CDR2 SYDVKM.